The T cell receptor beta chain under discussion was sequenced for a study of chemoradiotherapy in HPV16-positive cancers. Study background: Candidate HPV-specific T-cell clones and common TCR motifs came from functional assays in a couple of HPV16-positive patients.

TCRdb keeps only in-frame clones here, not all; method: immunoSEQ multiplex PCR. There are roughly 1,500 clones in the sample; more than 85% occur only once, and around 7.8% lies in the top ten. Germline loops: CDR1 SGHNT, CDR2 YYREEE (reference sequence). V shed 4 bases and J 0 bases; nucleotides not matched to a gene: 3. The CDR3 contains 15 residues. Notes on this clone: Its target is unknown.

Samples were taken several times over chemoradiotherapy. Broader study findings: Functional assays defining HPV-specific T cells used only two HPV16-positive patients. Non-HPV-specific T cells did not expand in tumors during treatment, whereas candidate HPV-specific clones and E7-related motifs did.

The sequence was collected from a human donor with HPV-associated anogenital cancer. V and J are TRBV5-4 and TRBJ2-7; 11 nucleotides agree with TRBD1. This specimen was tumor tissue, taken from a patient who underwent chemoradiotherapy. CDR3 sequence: CASSLGTGGSYEQYF. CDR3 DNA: TGTGCCAGCAGCCTAGGGACAGGGGGCTCCTACGAGCAGTACTTC.